This T cell receptor beta chain was observed in a study of CD8+CD57+ T cells in acquired aplastic anemia. Study information: The average for DNA from sorted CD4+ and CD8+ cells was 2.5 to 4 ug. Findings and limits, study-wide: Patients versus controls showed no significant CD8+ Simpson's diversity difference. The study identified almost 30 CD8+ CDR3 sequences shared by patients and controls.

The TCR beta profiling, which covered VDJ combination and CDR3 sequence, was carried out using genomic DNA as the template. TCRdb called the reads again in MiXCR, with one record for every CDR3 protein. This table has 250,000 to 300,000 distinct CDR3 sequences, around 60% appearing once. Concerning this clonotype itself: Its antigen is undetermined.

This CDR3 has 17 amino acids. The ends were cut back, 3 bases at V and 1 base at J, with 19 bases in the middle. From germline, CDR1 is LNHDA and CDR2 SQIVND (reference sequence). The chain links TRBV19 to TRBJ2-7; D remains unclear. What was sequenced was sorted CD4+, CD8+, or CD8+CD57+ T cells (not recorded which) from PBMCs. This TCR came from a human donor with severe aplastic anemia or a healthy control (not recorded which). The CDR3 sequence is CASSISPTGSYSYEQYF. The CDR3 nucleotides read TGTGCCAGTAGTATCTCGCCCACGGGCAGCTATTCCTACGAGCAGTACTTC.